These 22 T cell receptor beta chains originate from one sample sequenced in a study of OX40 agonist ivuxolimab in advanced cancers. Libraries were prepared by immunoSEQ multiplex PCR; TCRdb keeps only in-frame clonotypes and omits some of them. The repertoire consists of about 130,000 clones, with 93% occurring once and the leading ten covering roughly 1%. The sample consisted of CD4+ or CD8+ T cells sorted from blood, taken in a trial of the OX40 agonist ivuxolimab. The receptors come from an adult with an advanced solid tumor such as melanoma, head and neck, liver or kidney cancer.

The CDR3 region is CASSSGQGNEQFF. The CDR3 DNA sequence: TGTGCCAGCAGCTCAGGACAGGGCAATGAGCAGTTCTTC. V and J are TRBV5-5 and TRBJ2-1, with 8 nucleotides matching TRBD1. V shed 3 bases and J 6 bases; nucleotides not matched to a gene: 2. The CDR3 sequence is 13 residues long. Germline lookup yields CDR1 SGHKS and CDR2 YYEKEE (reference sequence).

The chain combines TRBV18 with TRBJ1-2; D perhaps matches TRBD1 (6 bases). CDR1 and CDR2 (germline): KGHSH, LQKENI. The CDR3 extends over 16 amino acids. V gave up 0 bases and J gave up 7 bases, with 18 bases separating them. For the CDR3, the DNA is TGTGCCAGCTCACCACCGGGAACAGGGCTCGCTGGTGGCTACACCTTC. It encodes CASSPPGTGLAGGYTF.

The chain combines TRBV6-1 with TRBJ2-5; 13 nucleotides match TRBD2. J was trimmed by 4 bases and V by 4 bases; bases with no gene match: 3. Germline V CDR1 and CDR2: MNHNS, SASEGT. The CDR3 contains 15 residues. CDR3 DNA: TGTGCCAGCAGTGTTACTAGCGGGAGGGGAGAGACCCAGTACTTC. It encodes CASSVTSGRGETQYF.

CDR3 bases: TGCGCCAGTCTCGACGGGACCGGCGTAGGAAACCAGTACTTC. The encoded protein is CASLDGTGVGNQYF. The chain employs TRBV5-1 and TRBJ2-5; D tentatively reads TRBD1 or TRBD2 (5 bases each). Trimming shortened V by 8 bases and J by 10 bases, and 24 bases separated the two germline ends. The length of the CDR3 is 14 residues. Germline values: CDR1 SGHRS, CDR2 YFSETQ.

V gene TRBV5-4 combines with J gene TRBJ2-7; the match to TRBD2 covers 9 bases. The germline V gene has CDR1 SGHNT and CDR2 YYREEE (reference sequence). This CDR3 is built from 15 residues. The V and J ends lost 2 bases and 4 bases, in that order; junction bases with no gene match: 7. CDR3 in DNA: TGTGCCAGCAGCTTACCGGGACTAGCCTTTTACGAGCAGTACTTC. It translates to CASSLPGLAFYEQYF. Supplemented by reference TRBV5-4 and TRBJ2-7, the full variable domain reads ETGVTQSPTHLIKTRGQQVTLRCSSQSGHNTVSWYQQALGQGPQFIFQYYREEENGRGNFPPRFSGLQFPNYSSELNVNALELDDSALYLCASSLPGLAFYEQYFGPGTRLTVT.

V is TRBV20-1 and J is TRBJ2-5, with D unclear. Trimming took off 3 bases at V and 6 bases at J, with 5 bases between the two ends. Germline loops: CDR1 DFQATT, CDR2 SNEGSKA (reference sequence). This CDR3 has 10 residues. The CDR3 nucleotides read TGCAGTGCTAGCGGTCAGACCCAGTACTTC. Its protein is CSASGQTQYF.

The chain's CDR3 is CASSLPHLDTQYF. In DNA form, the CDR3 reads TGTGCCAGCAGCTTGCCCCATTTGGATACGCAGTATTTT. The J gene is TRBJ2-3, the V gene TRBV5-6, with D uncertain. Germline-derived CDR1 and CDR2 are SGHDT and YYEEEE. The CDR3 length is 13 residues. Trimming left V 1 base short and J 6 bases short, with 9 bases between.

V usage is TRBV7-2 and J usage is TRBJ1-3; TRBD1 might be the D (5 bases). The V and J ends lost 1 base and 1 base respectively, with 17 bases between them. Germline V gene sequence: CDR1 SGHTA, CDR2 FQGNSA. This CDR3 has 18 residues. In DNA, the CDR3 is TGTGCCAGCAGCTTAGATCGGGGCAGGTTCGTTTCTGGAAACACCATATATTTT. Its protein is CASSLDRGRFVSGNTIYF. The full variable domain, with the rest looked up from reference TRBV7-2 and TRBJ1-3, is GAGVSQSPSNKVTEKGKDVELRCDPISGHTALYWYRQSLGQGLEFLIYFQGNSAPDKSGLPSDRFSAERTGGSVSTLTIQRTQQEDSAVYLCASSLDRGRFVSGNTIYFGEGSWLTVV.

The rearrangement links TRBV5-4 to TRBJ1-3; D ambiguous. Trimming pared 0 bases from V and 4 bases from J, leaving 5 bases between. Germline V gene data show CDR1 as SGHNT and CDR2 as YYREEE (reference sequence). The CDR3 loop spans 13 amino acids. CDR3 nucleotides: TGTGCCAGCAGCTTGGGACTGGGAAACACCATATATTTT. It codes for CASSLGLGNTIYF.

J is TRBJ1-2 and V is TRBV6-1; D is unresolved. CDR3 length: 13 amino acids. V gave up 3 bases and J gave up 4 bases, with 9 bases separating them. Per germline, CDR1 MNHNS and CDR2 SASEGT. The CDR3 sequence: CASSDRGSYGYTF. For the CDR3, the DNA is TGTGCCAGCAGTGATCGCGGAAGCTATGGCTACACCTTC.

V and J are TRBV5-6 and TRBJ2-7; TRBD1 aligns across 8 bases. Germline V CDR1 and CDR2: SGHDT, YYEEEE. The CDR3 totals 16 residues. The V segment lost 0 bases and the J segment 0 bases; nucleotides outside the gene matches: 5. The CDR3 region has the DNA TGTGCCAGCAGCTTGGTTGGACAGGGAGGCTCCTACGAGCAGTACTTC. This sequence encodes CASSLVGQGGSYEQYF.

The V call is TRBV4-2, the J call TRBJ2-1, with TRBD2 as a possible D gene (5 bases). Trimming removed 0 bases from V and 6 bases from J, with 12 bases in between. CDR1 LGHNA and CDR2 YNFKEQ come from the germline V gene. CDR3 length: 15 residues. For the CDR3, the DNA is TGTGCCAGCAGCCAAGAGAGCGTCGGAGGCAATGAGCAGTTCTTC. Protein: CASSQESVGGNEQFF.

This sequence joins TRBV5-4 and TRBJ2-7; weak D call: TRBD2 (5 bases). The V gene's germline CDR1 is SGHNT and CDR2 YYREEE (reference sequence). The CDR3 runs to 15 residues. V was cut by 2 bases and J by 3 bases, with 15 bases left in between. Here the CDR3 DNA reads TGTGCCAGCAGCTTTGGAACGGGTCGGGGCTACGAGCAGTACTTC. Translation: CASSFGTGRGYEQYF.

CDR3 in DNA: TGTGCCATTTCGAGGGGTGGGAGACCCCAAGAGACCCAGTACTTC. It yields the protein CAISRGGRPQETQYF. The chain is built from TRBV19 and TRBJ2-5; either TRBD1 or TRBD2 may fit D (5 bases each). Germline V gene data show CDR1 as LNHDA and CDR2 as SQIVND (reference sequence). Between the trimmed V and J ends, which lost 10 bases and 1 base, there was a span of 19 bases. The CDR3 sequence is 15 residues long.

The chain employs TRBV7-2 and TRBJ2-1, with TRBD2 identical over 7 bases. Per germline, CDR1 SGHTA and CDR2 FQGNSA. The CDR3 is 16 residues long. V lost 3 bases to trimming and J lost 0 bases; unmatched junction nucleotides: 5. The chain's CDR3 is CASSLFGGNSYNEQFF. CDR3 bases: TGTGCCAGCAGCTTGTTCGGGGGGAACTCCTACAATGAGCAGTTCTTC.

V and J are TRBV6-6 and TRBJ2-7; perhaps TRBD2 as D (6 bases). The germline gives CDR1 MNHNY, CDR2 SVGAGI (reference sequence). The V gene lost 3 bases and the J gene lost 7 bases, with 10 bases spanning the gap. This CDR3 contains 12 residues. The CDR3 bases are TGTGCCAGCAGTTATCCCCGGGGGGAGCAGTACTTC. Translated, it gives CASSYPRGEQYF.

The chain joins TRBV5-1 to TRBJ1-1, with 9 bases fitting TRBD1. The CDR3 loop spans 14 amino acids. Germline V gene lookup returns CDR1 SGHRS and CDR2 YFSETQ. Germline trimming cut 4 bases from V and 1 base from J; bases unmatched to any gene: 2. CDR3 amino acids: CASSRTGANTEAFF. The CDR3 DNA reads TGCGCCAGCAGCAGGACAGGGGCGAACACTGAAGCTTTCTTT.

The gene calls are TRBV6-5 and TRBJ1-4; D is undetermined. Trimming pared 1 base from V and 8 bases from J, leaving 11 bases between. The germline V gene encodes CDR1 MNHEY and CDR2 SVGAGI. This CDR3 region has 14 residues. The CDR3 region is CASSYYGELEKLFF. For the CDR3, the DNA is TGTGCCAGCAGTTACTACGGGGAATTGGAAAAACTGTTTTTT.

This rearrangement joins TRBV4-1 to TRBJ1-2; D ambiguous. Germline V CDR1 and CDR2: MGHRA, YSYEKL. Trimming shortened V by 1 base and J by 8 bases, and 14 bases separated the two germline ends. The CDR3 contains 14 residues. The CDR3 DNA follows: TGCGCCAGCAGCCAAGTCCGGCAGGAAGGCGGCTACACCTTC. Amino acids: CASSQVRQEGGYTF.

J is TRBJ2-7 and V is TRBV6-4; D unresolved. Germline V gene sequence: CDR1 MRHNA, CDR2 SNTAGT. This CDR3 is built from 15 residues. V was cut by 7 bases and J by 5 bases, with 21 bases left in between. This chain's CDR3 is CASTQFGRLMNEQYF. As DNA, the CDR3 is TGTGCCAGCACCCAGTTCGGAAGGCTTATGAACGAGCAGTACTTC.

The table lists this clone with a count of one. The rearrangement links TRBV27 to TRBJ2-3; 8 bases match TRBD2. The CDR3 length is 17 residues. After removal of 7 bases from V and 2 bases from J, the junction contained 14 bases not matched to a gene. Germline loops: CDR1 MNHEY, CDR2 SMNVEV (reference sequence). As DNA, the CDR3 is TGTGCCAGCACTCCGGGACTAGTAGTGGGCTACACAGATACGCAGTATTTT. Its translation is CASTPGLVVGYTDTQYF.

For the CDR3, the DNA is TGTGCCAGCAGCTTAGGTTGGGGGGCTAACTATGGCTACACCTTC. This gives the protein CASSLGWGANYGYTF. This chain uses TRBV7-3 with TRBJ1-2; D possibly corresponds to TRBD1 (5 bases). CDR3 length equals 15 residues. Per the germline V gene, CDR1 is SGHTA and CDR2 is FQGTGA. V lost 2 bases and J 0 bases, leaving 10 bases between the germline ends. The full variable domain, its missing parts supplied by reference TRBV7-3 and TRBJ1-2, is GAGVSQTPSNKVTEKGKYVELRCDPISGHTALYWYRQSLGQGPEFLIYFQGTGAADDSGLPNDRFFAVRPEGSVSTLKIQRTERGDSAVYLCASSLGWGANYGYTFGSGTRLTVV.